A single sample gave rise to the 12 T cell receptor beta chains below, sequenced in a study of response to subunit inactivated influenza vaccine. One entry per CDR3 protein, called by TCRdb with MiXCR from the RT-PCR reads. This table has roughly 170,000 distinct CDR3 sequences, about 9% appearing once. The material sequenced was non-naive T cells sorted from PBMCs, taken on the day of vaccination. These receptors came from a man in his fifties or sixties who received an inactivated influenza vaccine.

V is TRBV2 and J is TRBJ2-5; D is undetermined. V was clipped by 8 bases and J by 5 bases, with 15 bases between them. The CDR3 totals 13 residues. The germline gives CDR1 SNHLY, CDR2 FYNNEI. The chain's CDR3 is CASHVGLRETQYF. The CDR3 bases are TGTGCCAGCCATGTAGGCCTCAGGGAGACCCAGTACTTC.

This clonotype has just a few counts. This chain joins TRBV20-1 and TRBJ2-5; tentatively, D is TRBD1 (6 bases). Germline CDR1 and CDR2: DFQATT and SNEGSKA (reference sequence). CDR3 size: 14 residues. Trimming stripped 3 bases from V and 4 bases from J, with 15 bases between. Here the CDR3 DNA reads TGCAGTGCTAGGGACAGCTACGTTTCAGAGACCCAGTACTTC. Translated, it gives CSARDSYVSETQYF.

CDR3 sequence reads: CASSLSDPDTGELFF. The DNA of the CDR3 is TGTGCCAGCAGCTTATCAGACCCTGACACCGGGGAGCTGTTTTTT. J is TRBJ2-2 and V is TRBV11-3; no clear D gene. The germline V gene encodes CDR1 SGHNT and CDR2 YENEEA. The CDR3 sequence is 15 residues long. V lost 2 bases to trimming and J lost 3 bases, with 10 bases between them.

This clonotype was counted many times. This sequence joins TRBV7-8 and TRBJ1-1, with D perhaps matching TRBD1 (6 bases). Germline values: CDR1 SGHVS, CDR2 FQNEAQ. This CDR3 has 16 residues. The germline V and J ends were trimmed by 5 bases and 5 bases, with 21 bases remaining between them. CDR3 loop: CASSPRGGGMGTEAFF. DNA of the CDR3: TGTGCCAGCAGCCCGAGGGGGGGGGGAATGGGAACTGAAGCTTTCTTT. Complete variable domain (other parts from reference TRBV7-8 and TRBJ1-1): GAGVSQSPRYKVAKRGQDVALRCDPISGHVSLFWYQQALGQGPEFLTYFQNEAQLDKSGLPSDRFFAERPEGSVSTLKIQRTQQEDSAVYLCASSPRGGGMGTEAFFGQGTRLTVV.

This clonotype turned up a few times. DNA of the CDR3: TGTGCCAGCTCAGATGTCCGGGAGACCCAGTACTTC. As protein: CASSDVRETQYF. The genes are TRBV18 and TRBJ2-5; D gene uncertain. The V gene's germline CDR1 is KGHSH and CDR2 LQKENI. The CDR3 runs 12 residues. Trimming stripped 5 bases from V and 5 bases from J, with 9 bases between.

This clonotype was counted only a few times. V gene TRBV6-2 or TRBV6-3 combines with J gene TRBJ2-1; a weak D match, TRBD2 (6 bases). This CDR3 has 13 amino acids. Trimming pared 6 bases from V and 11 bases from J, leaving 17 bases between. Germline values: CDR1 MNHEY, CDR2 SVGEGT. CDR3 sequence: CASRRPGLTKQFF. For the CDR3, the DNA is TGTGCCAGCAGACGACCGGGACTTACTAAGCAGTTCTTC.

The chain carries TRBV7-2 and TRBJ2-1, with 11 bases identical to TRBD1. Trimming at V came to 3 bases and at J to 8 bases, leaving 6 bases not matched to a gene. Germline loops: CDR1 SGHTA, CDR2 FQGNSA. This CDR3 region has 15 residues. The CDR3 nucleotides are TGTGCCAGCAGCTTGGATGGGACAGGGGGGTATGAGCAGTTCTTC. Translation: CASSLDGTGGYEQFF. The whole variable domain, remainder taken from reference TRBV7-2 and TRBJ2-1, is GAGVSQSPSNKVTEKGKDVELRCDPISGHTALYWYRQSLGQGLEFLIYFQGNSAPDKSGLPSDRFSAERTGGSVSTLTIQRTQQEDSAVYLCASSLDGTGGYEQFFGPGTRLTVL.

This clonotype occurred a few times. The rearrangement links TRBV5-1 to TRBJ2-7; 9 bases are shared with TRBD2. Germline V gives CDR1 SGHRS, CDR2 YFSETQ. V gave up 0 bases and J gave up 4 bases; unmatched junction bases: 14. CDR3 length: 18 residues. The CDR3 loop reads CASSLGALGSGSRYEQYF. The CDR3 nucleotides are TGCGCCAGCAGCTTGGGGGCTTTGGGTAGCGGGAGTCGGTACGAGCAGTACTTC.

V is TRBV7-2 and J is TRBJ1-1; TRBD1 might be the D (5 bases). Deletions cut 4 bases from V and 4 bases from J, with 13 bases between. Germline CDR1 and CDR2: SGHTA and FQGNSA. The CDR3 covers 14 residues. The CDR3, as DNA: TGTGCCAGCAGCTCGGGACCCAGCAGCACTGAAGCTTTCTTT. Its protein is CASSSGPSSTEAFF.

This clonotype appeared a few times. The J gene is TRBJ2-6, the V gene TRBV5-1, with 7 bases that match TRBD1. The CDR3 contains 16 residues. Germline V gives CDR1 SGHRS, CDR2 YFSETQ. V gave up 4 bases and J gave up 2 bases; unmatched junction bases: 6. In DNA form, the CDR3 reads TGCGCCAGCAGCCCTCCGGGGACAGCTGGGGCCAACGTCCTGACTTTC. Its protein is CASSPPGTAGANVLTF.

The CDR3 is CASSYSSGDETQYF. CDR3 DNA sequence: TGTGCCAGCAGTTACTCTTCGGGAGATGAGACCCAGTACTTC. The chain recombines TRBV6-7 with TRBJ2-5; a weak D match, TRBD2 (6 bases). TRBV6-7 falls under the ORF class, with uncertain function. This CDR3 comprises 14 residues. V lost 0 bases to trimming and J lost 5 bases, with 10 bases between them.

This clonotype occurred a few times. The genes are TRBV20-1 and TRBJ2-2; 7 nucleotides align to TRBD2. The CDR3 extends over 13 amino acids. Germline assignment: CDR1 DFQATT and CDR2 SNEGSKA (reference sequence). V gave up 4 bases and J gave up 6 bases; unmatched junction bases: 5. This chain's CDR3 is CSATLSGAGELFF. The CDR3 DNA follows: TGCAGTGCTACCCTAAGCGGGGCCGGGGAGCTGTTTTTT.